This record concerns one TCR beta chain sequence. These data originate in a study of T cell responses to AZD1222 COVID-19 vaccine. This CDR3 has 15 residues. The V end was cut by 2 bases, the J end by 2 bases, with 10 bases between. Germline loops: CDR1 KGHSH, CDR2 LQKENI. Measured with immunoSEQ multiplex PCR; TCRdb has only the in-frame clones, and not every one. The data show more than 110,000 clones, over 90% seen once. The rearrangement joins TRBV18 to TRBJ1-3, with D perhaps TRBD1 (5 bases). Material: peripheral blood, obtained on day 0 of AZD1222 vaccination. This TCR was sampled from an adult in good health. In nucleotides, the CDR3 is TGTGCCAGCTCACCAACCAGGGACCCTGGAAACACCATATATTTT. Protein sequence: CASSPTRDPGNTIYF.